This record concerns one T cell receptor (beta chain) sequence. This specimen comes from a study of blood T cell repertoires in COVID-19. Trimming stripped 4 bases from V and 2 bases from J, with 11 bases between. CDR1 is SGHNT and CDR2 is YYREEE in the germline V gene (reference sequence). This CDR3 has 14 residues. Only in-frame clones appear in the TCRdb table, and some are missing; sequencing was by immunoSEQ multiplex PCR. The sample lists approximately 220,000 clones, 85% occurring once. Each participant's cohort was designated according to participant-reported clinical history. Sequencing used PBMCs or T cells enriched from blood (not recorded which). This TCR derives from a man aged 35 to 55 who had recovered from COVID-19. The chain links TRBV5-4 to TRBJ2-3; D may be TRBD1 (5 bases). CDR3 in DNA: TGTGCCAGCAGCCTCTTGGGGCCCACAGATACGCAGTATTTT. Amino acids: CASSLLGPTDTQYF.